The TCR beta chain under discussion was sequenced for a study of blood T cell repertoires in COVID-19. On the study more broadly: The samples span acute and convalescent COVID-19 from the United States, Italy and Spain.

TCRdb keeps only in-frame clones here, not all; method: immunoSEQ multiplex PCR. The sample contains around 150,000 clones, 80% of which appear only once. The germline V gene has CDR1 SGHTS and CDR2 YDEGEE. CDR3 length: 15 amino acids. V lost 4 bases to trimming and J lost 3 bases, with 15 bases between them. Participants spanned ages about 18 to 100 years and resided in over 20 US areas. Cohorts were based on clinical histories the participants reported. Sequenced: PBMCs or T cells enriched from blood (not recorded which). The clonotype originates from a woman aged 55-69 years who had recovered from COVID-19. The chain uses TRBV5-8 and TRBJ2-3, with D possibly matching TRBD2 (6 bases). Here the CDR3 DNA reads TGTGCCAGCAGCAACGACCCCCGGGGGACAGATACGCAGTATTTT. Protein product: CASSNDPRGTDTQYF.